The clone carrying this T cell receptor (beta chain) was counted ten times or more. Its antigen is undetermined. This record comes from a study of response to subunit inactivated influenza vaccine. Study-level points and caveats: Few additional T cells are recruited per seasonal influenza vaccination, authors suggested.

TCRdb re-called the RT-PCR reads with MiXCR, one entry per CDR3 protein. This sample has approximately 480,000 distinct CDR3 sequences; approximately 11% occur once, and the top ten carry 10% to 15%. Sequences were derived from PBMCs from blood, sampled about 6 weeks after vaccination. The receptor's source is a man between 45 and 60 years old who received an inactivated influenza vaccine.

The CDR3 DNA reads as TGTGCCAGCAGCTTTGAAGGGGGCACTGAAGCTTTCTTT. Residues: CASSFEGGTEAFF. This chain uses TRBV7-9 with TRBJ1-1, with D possibly TRBD1 on 6 matching bases. CDR1 is SEHNR and CDR2 is FQNEAQ in the germline V gene (reference sequence). This CDR3 is 13 amino acids long. Trimming shortened V by 3 bases and J by 4 bases, and 9 bases separated the two germline ends.